One and the same sample provided the 17 T cell receptor beta chains below, sequenced in a study of T-cell reconstitution after alpha-beta-depleted transplantation in children. During its preparation, the TCRbeta library received unique molecular identifiers. TCRdb re-derived calls from the PCR reads in MiXCR, one entry per CDR3 protein. Among just under 350,000 distinct CDR3 sequences, roughly 17% were seen once, and the ten largest hold roughly 40%. The sample here was PBMCs, mostly from graft donor cells, taken 360 days after TCRalphabeta/CD19-depleted stem cell transplant. These receptors were collected from a male patient aged 2 to 9 who had a stem cell transplant for acute lymphoblastic leukemia, so the T cells may come from the graft donor.

This clonotype has more than one count but fewer than ten. V and J are TRBV12-3 or TRBV12-4 and TRBJ2-7; D perhaps matches TRBD1 (7 bases). The CDR3 length is 14 residues. With 3 bases removed from V and 7 bases from J, the gap between germline ends came to 16 bases. In DNA, the CDR3 is TGTGCCAGCAGTTTTCACAGCAGGGGGGATGAGCAGTACTTC. Its translation: CASSFHSRGDEQYF.

The count of this clonotype is one. The chain employs TRBV29-1 and TRBJ2-7, with 10 nucleotides matching TRBD2. The CDR3 has 13 residues. In germline, CDR1 is SQVTM, CDR2 ANQGSEA. V dropped 6 bases and J dropped 2; count of bases not matched to a gene: 4. Here the CDR3 DNA reads TGCAGCGTCGTGAGCGGGAGGGCCTACGAGCAGTACTTC. It is translated as CSVVSGRAYEQYF.

J is TRBJ1-2 and V is TRBV29-1; D is uncertain. The germline V and J ends were trimmed by 3 bases and 8 bases, with 13 bases remaining between them. The CDR3 length is 12 residues. Germline loops: CDR1 SQVTM, CDR2 ANQGSEA. The CDR3 loop is CSVENRDGGYTF. CDR3 nucleotides: TGCAGCGTTGAGAATAGGGATGGCGGCTACACCTTC.

This clonotype appeared a few times. The chain combines TRBV15 with TRBJ2-3; 8 nucleotides align to TRBD2. The V gene's germline CDR1 is LNHNV and CDR2 YYDKDF (reference sequence). The CDR3 has 16 amino acids. With V trimmed by 3 bases and J by 2 bases, 7 bases remained unmatched. CDR3 region: CATSSGTRGLTDTQYF. CDR3 in DNA: TGTGCCACCAGCAGCGGGACTAGAGGCCTCACAGATACGCAGTATTTT. Supplemented by reference TRBV15 and TRBJ2-3, the full variable domain reads DAMVIQNPRYQVTQFGKPVTLSCSQTLNHNVMYWYQQKSSQAPKLLFHYYDKDFNNEADTPDNFQSRRPNTSFCFLDIRSPGLGDTAMYLCATSSGTRGLTDTQYFGPGTRLTVL.

This clonotype appeared a few times. The chain has TRBV11-1 and TRBJ1-6, with D tentatively TRBD1 (5 bases). Per germline, CDR1 SGHAT and CDR2 FQDESV (reference sequence). This CDR3 region has 21 residues. V was cut by 1 base and J by 0 bases, with 22 bases left in between. CDR3 sequence: CASSLGAGFTAESSYNSPLHF. The CDR3 DNA reads TGTGCCAGCAGCTTAGGGGCAGGGTTTACCGCCGAGAGCTCCTATAATTCACCCCTCCACTTT.

The chain is built from TRBV28 and TRBJ2-2; no definite D call. The CDR3 runs to 20 residues. Germline values: CDR1 MDHEN, CDR2 SYDVKM. V was shortened by 4 bases and J by 0 bases, with 24 bases between the two germline ends. In nucleotides, the CDR3 is TGTGCCAGCAGTTCTTACGTCAGAACCGCCGACAACTCGAACACCGGGGAGCTGTTTTTT. Translating it yields CASSSYVRTADNSNTGELFF.

This clonotype was counted ten times or more. The CDR3 DNA reads as TGTGCCAGCAGCCTTAGGCCCTCGACTAGGCCAATCACAGAAGATACGCAGTATTTT. Its protein is CASSLRPSTRPITEDTQYF. The V and J genes are TRBV27 and TRBJ2-3; D perhaps matches TRBD2 (6 bases). Germline-derived CDR1 and CDR2 are MNHEY and SMNVEV (reference sequence). This CDR3 has 19 amino acids. Trimming cost V 6 bases and J 5 bases, with 30 bases left between them.

The chain is built from TRBV7-6 and TRBJ2-3, with D maybe TRBD2 (6 bases). Germline-derived CDR1 and CDR2 are SGHVS and FNYEAQ. The CDR3 length is 21 residues. Trimming removed 4 bases at V and 2 bases at J, with 31 bases between. DNA of the CDR3: TGTGCCAGCAGCTCTCCTCCGGGGTTCGGGGGTTCGGGACTGAACACAGATACGCAGTATTTT. Residues: CASSSPPGFGGSGLNTDTQYF.

This clonotype was counted between two and nine times. For the CDR3, the DNA is TGTGCCAGCAGTTTCCCCACCCGCGGTCGAGACAGCACCTACAATGAGCAGTTCTTC. Amino acid sequence: CASSFPTRGRDSTYNEQFF. This chain connects TRBV28 to TRBJ2-1; D is perhaps TRBD1 (5 bases). The CDR3 length is 19 residues. CDR1 is MDHEN, CDR2 SYDVKM, per germline. V was shortened by 3 bases and J by 2 bases, with 23 bases between the two germline ends.

This clonotype was picked up a small number of times. This chain links TRBV3-1 with TRBJ2-1; tentative D call: TRBD2 (5 bases). There are 17 residues in the CDR3. Germline V gene lookup returns CDR1 LGHDT and CDR2 YNNKEL (reference sequence). The V gene lost 4 bases and the J gene lost 0 bases, with 16 bases spanning the gap. The CDR3 loop reads CASSRRAGPSSYNEQFF. In DNA form, the CDR3 reads TGTGCCAGCAGCCGTAGGGCGGGTCCAAGCTCCTACAATGAGCAGTTCTTC.

This clonotype was counted ten times or more. The gene calls are TRBV20-1 and TRBJ2-7; no clear D gene. The CDR3 runs to 14 residues. The germline V gene has CDR1 DFQATT and CDR2 SNEGSKA (reference sequence). Trimming took off 1 base at V and 3 bases at J, with 13 bases between the two ends. DNA of the CDR3: TGCAGTGCTAGAGGACAAACTAATATCTACGAGCAGTACTTC. Translation: CSARGQTNIYEQYF.

This clonotype was detected only a few times. The genes are TRBV28 and TRBJ2-2; D is unresolved. The CDR3 has 14 residues. Trimming stripped 2 bases from V and 3 bases from J, with 7 bases between. Per germline, CDR1 MDHEN and CDR2 SYDVKM. CDR3 bases: TGTGCCAGCAGTTTACGGCAAGACACCGGGGAGCTGTTTTTT. This gives the protein CASSLRQDTGELFF.

V gene TRBV6-2 or TRBV6-3 combines with J gene TRBJ2-3, with D tentatively TRBD1 (6 bases). V lost 1 base and J lost 2, with 16 bases in between. The germline V gene has CDR1 MNHEY and CDR2 SVGEGT. CDR3 size: 17 residues. DNA for the CDR3: TGTGCCAGCAGTTACTATGGACAGAGGGTGGACACAGATACGCAGTATTTT. Amino acid sequence: CASSYYGQRVDTDTQYF.

This chain uses TRBV5-1 with TRBJ1-1, with no clear D. The CDR3 is 14 amino acids. V lost 6 bases, J lost 1 base, and 13 bases lay in between. Per the germline V gene, CDR1 is SGHRS and CDR2 is YFSETQ. CDR3 nucleotide sequence: TGCGCCAGCACCCAGCTTTTGGGGAACACTGAAGCTTTCTTT. Its protein product is CASTQLLGNTEAFF.

The J gene is TRBJ2-3, the V gene TRBV7-2; 12 bases agree with TRBD2. Germline loops: CDR1 SGHTA, CDR2 FQGNSA. The CDR3 spans 16 residues. The V gene end was trimmed by 5 bases and the J gene end by 4 bases; junction bases not matched to a gene: 7. CDR3 region: CASSHRLAGVSDTQYF. In DNA form, the CDR3 reads TGTGCCAGCAGCCACCGACTAGCGGGAGTTTCAGATACGCAGTATTTT.

This clonotype was observed a few times. The chain joins TRBV4-3 to TRBJ2-5; 10 bases are shared with TRBD2. Trimming at V came to 4 bases and at J to 5 bases, leaving 4 bases not matched to a gene. The V gene's germline CDR1 is LGHNA and CDR2 YSLEER. The CDR3 sequence is 14 residues long. CDR3 nucleotides: TGCGCCAGCAGCCCCCTGACTAGCGGGGAGACCCAGTACTTC. Its translation: CASSPLTSGETQYF.

V and J are TRBV5-6 and TRBJ2-4; D perhaps matches TRBD1 (6 bases). V was clipped by 7 bases and J by 5 bases, with 10 bases between them. The germline gives CDR1 SGHDT, CDR2 YYEEEE. The CDR3 totals 12 residues. The CDR3: CASGGLENIQYF. DNA for the CDR3: TGTGCCAGCGGGGGCTTAGAAAACATTCAGTACTTC.